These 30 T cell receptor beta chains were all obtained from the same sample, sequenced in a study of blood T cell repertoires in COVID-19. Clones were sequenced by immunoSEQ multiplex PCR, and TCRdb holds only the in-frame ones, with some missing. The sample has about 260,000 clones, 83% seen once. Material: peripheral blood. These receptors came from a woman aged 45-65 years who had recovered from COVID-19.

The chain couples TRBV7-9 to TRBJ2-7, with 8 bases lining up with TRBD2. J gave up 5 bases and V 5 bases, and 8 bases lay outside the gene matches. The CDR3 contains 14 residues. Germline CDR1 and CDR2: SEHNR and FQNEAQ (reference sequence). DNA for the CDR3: TGTGCCAGCAGCCCGTCGGGGGGGATTGACGAGCAGTACTTC. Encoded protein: CASSPSGGIDEQYF.

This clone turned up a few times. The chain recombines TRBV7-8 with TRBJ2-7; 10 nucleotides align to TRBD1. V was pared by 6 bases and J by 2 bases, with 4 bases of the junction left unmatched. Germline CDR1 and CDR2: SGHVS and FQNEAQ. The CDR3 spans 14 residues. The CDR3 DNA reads TGTGCCAGCAGAGTTGGGACAGGGGCCTACGAGCAGTACTTC. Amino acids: CASRVGTGAYEQYF.

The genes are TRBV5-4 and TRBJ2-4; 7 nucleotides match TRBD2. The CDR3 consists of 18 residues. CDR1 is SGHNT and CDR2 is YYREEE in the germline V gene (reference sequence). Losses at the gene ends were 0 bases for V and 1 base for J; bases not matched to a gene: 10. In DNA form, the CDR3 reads TGTGCCAGCAGCTTGGGTCGGGGTACTAGCGCGGCCAAAAACATTCAGTACTTC. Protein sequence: CASSLGRGTSAAKNIQYF.

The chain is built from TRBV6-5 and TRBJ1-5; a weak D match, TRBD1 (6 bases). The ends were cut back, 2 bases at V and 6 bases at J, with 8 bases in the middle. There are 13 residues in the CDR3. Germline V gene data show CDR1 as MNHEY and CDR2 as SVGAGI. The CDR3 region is CASSYRGFQPQHF. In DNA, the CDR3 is TGTGCCAGCAGTTACAGGGGGTTTCAGCCCCAGCATTTT.

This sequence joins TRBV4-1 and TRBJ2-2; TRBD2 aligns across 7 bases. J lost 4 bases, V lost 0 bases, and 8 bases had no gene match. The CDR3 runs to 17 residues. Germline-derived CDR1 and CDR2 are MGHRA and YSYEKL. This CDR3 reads CASSQDGREGATGELFF. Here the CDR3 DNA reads TGCGCCAGCAGCCAAGATGGGAGGGAAGGAGCCACCGGGGAGCTGTTTTTT.

The CDR3 DNA follows: TGCAGTGCCGTCGAGCATGGCTACACCTTC. It encodes CSAVEHGYTF. V gene TRBV20-1 combines with J gene TRBJ1-2; D is unclear. Trimming removed 6 bases from V and 6 bases from J, with 8 bases in between. CDR1 DFQATT and CDR2 SNEGSKA come from the germline V gene (reference sequence). This CDR3 is 10 amino acids long.

The CDR3 DNA is TGTGCCATCAGGGAGCAAGATACGCAGTATTTT. Protein sequence: CAIREQDTQYF. V gene TRBV10-3 combines with J gene TRBJ2-3; D call uncertain. Germline V gene lookup returns CDR1 ENHRY and CDR2 SYGVKD. The V end lost 6 bases, the J end lost 5 bases, and 6 bases lay between the germline ends. CDR3 size: 11 residues.

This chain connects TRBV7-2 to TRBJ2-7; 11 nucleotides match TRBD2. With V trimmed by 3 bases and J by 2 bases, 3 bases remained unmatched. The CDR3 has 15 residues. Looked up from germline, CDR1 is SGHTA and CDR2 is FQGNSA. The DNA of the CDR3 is TGTGCCAGCAGCTTGACTAGCGGGGTAACCTACGAGCAGTACTTC. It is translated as CASSLTSGVTYEQYF.

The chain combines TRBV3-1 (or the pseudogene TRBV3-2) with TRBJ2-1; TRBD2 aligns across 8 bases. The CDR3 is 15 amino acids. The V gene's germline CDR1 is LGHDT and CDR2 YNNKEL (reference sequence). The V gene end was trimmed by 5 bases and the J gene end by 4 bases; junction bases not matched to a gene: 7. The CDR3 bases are TGTGCCAGCAGCGAGGGACTAGTAGGGTACAATGAGCAGTTCTTC. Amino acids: CASSEGLVGYNEQFF.

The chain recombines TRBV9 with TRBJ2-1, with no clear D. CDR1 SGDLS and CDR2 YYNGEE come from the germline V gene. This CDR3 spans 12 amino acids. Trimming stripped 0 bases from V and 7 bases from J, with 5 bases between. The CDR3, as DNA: TGTGCCAGCAGCGTAGTAGCAAATGAGCAGTTCTTC. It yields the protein CASSVVANEQFF.

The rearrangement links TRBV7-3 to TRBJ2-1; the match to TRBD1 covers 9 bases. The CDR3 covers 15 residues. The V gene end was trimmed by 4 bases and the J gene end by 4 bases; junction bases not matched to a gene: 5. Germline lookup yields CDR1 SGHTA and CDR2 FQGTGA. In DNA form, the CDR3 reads TGTGCCAGCAGCTACGGACAGGGGTTTTACAATGAGCAGTTCTTC. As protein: CASSYGQGFYNEQFF. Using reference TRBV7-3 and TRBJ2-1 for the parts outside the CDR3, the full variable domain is GAGVSQTPSNKVTEKGKYVELRCDPISGHTALYWYRQSLGQGPEFLIYFQGTGAADDSGLPNDRFFAVRPEGSVSTLKIQRTERGDSAVYLCASSYGQGFYNEQFFGPGTRLTVL.

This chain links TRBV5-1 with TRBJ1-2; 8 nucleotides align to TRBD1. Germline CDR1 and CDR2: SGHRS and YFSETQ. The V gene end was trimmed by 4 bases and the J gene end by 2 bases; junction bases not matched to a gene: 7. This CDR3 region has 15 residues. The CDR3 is CASSHGQGQNYGYTF. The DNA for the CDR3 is TGCGCCAGCAGCCATGGACAGGGTCAGAACTATGGCTACACCTTC. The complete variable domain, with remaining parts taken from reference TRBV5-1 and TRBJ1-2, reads KAGVTQTPRYLIKTRGQQVTLSCSPISGHRSVSWYQQTPGQGLQFLFEYFSETQRNKGNFPGRFSGRQFSNSRSEMNVSTLELGDSALYLCASSHGQGQNYGYTFGSGTRLTVV.

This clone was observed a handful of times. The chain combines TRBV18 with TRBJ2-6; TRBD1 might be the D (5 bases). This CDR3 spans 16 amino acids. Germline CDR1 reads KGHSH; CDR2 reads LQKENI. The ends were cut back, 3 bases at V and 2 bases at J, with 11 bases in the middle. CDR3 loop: CASSPQGEAGANVLTF. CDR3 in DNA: TGTGCCAGCTCACCCCAGGGCGAGGCTGGGGCCAACGTCCTGACTTTC.

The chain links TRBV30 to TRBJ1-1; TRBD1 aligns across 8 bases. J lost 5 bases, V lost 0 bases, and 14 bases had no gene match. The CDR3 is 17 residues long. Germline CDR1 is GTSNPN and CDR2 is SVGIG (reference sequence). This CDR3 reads CAWSVRPGGAVRTEAFF. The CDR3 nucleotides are TGTGCCTGGAGTGTACGGCCAGGGGGCGCGGTTCGGACTGAAGCTTTCTTT.

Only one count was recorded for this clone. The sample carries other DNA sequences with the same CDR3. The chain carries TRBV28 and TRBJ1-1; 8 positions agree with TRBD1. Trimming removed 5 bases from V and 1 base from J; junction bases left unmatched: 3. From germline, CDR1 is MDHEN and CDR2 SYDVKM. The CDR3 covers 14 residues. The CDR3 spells CASSPTGANTEAFF. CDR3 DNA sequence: TGTGCCAGCAGTCCGACAGGGGCGAACACTGAAGCTTTCTTT.

The DNA for the CDR3 is TGTGCCAGTAGTTACGGGTCGCGCGGCAATCAGCCCCAGCATTTT. It translates to CASSYGSRGNQPQHF. The rearrangement uses TRBV19 and TRBJ1-5; D is undetermined. Germline V lookup: CDR1 LNHDA, CDR2 SQIVND (reference sequence). The CDR3 has 15 residues. The germline V and J ends were trimmed by 5 bases and 2 bases, with 13 bases remaining between them.

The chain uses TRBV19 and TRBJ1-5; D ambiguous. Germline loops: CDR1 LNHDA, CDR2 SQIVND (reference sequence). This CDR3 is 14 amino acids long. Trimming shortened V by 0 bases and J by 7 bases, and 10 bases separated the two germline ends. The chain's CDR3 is CASSIEQRGQPQHF. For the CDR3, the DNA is TGTGCCAGTAGTATAGAACAGAGAGGGCAGCCCCAGCATTTT.

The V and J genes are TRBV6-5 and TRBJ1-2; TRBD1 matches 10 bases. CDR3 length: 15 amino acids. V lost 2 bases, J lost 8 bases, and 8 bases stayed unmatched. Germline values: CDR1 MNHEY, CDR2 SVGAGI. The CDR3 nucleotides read TGTGCCAGCAGTTACGGGGGACAGGGGACAGGGGGCTACACCTTC. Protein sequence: CASSYGGQGTGGYTF.

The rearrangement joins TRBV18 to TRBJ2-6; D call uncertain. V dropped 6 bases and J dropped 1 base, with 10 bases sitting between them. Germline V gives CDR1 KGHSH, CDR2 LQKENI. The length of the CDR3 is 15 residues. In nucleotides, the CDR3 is TGTGCCAGCTCGTCGACAAGATCTGGGGCCAACGTCCTGACTTTC. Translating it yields CASSSTRSGANVLTF.

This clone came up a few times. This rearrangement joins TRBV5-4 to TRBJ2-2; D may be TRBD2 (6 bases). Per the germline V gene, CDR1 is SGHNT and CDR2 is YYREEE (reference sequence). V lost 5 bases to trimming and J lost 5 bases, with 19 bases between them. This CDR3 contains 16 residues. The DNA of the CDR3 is TGTGCCAGCAGAATCGGAGAGAAGGGGAGGACCGGGGAGCTGTTTTTT. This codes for CASRIGEKGRTGELFF.

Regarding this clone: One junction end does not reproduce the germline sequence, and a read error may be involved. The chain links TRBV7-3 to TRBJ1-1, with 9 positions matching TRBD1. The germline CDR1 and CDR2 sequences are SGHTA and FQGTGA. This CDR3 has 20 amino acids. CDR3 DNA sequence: TGTGCTAGCAGCCGAACTCCACCGTCGAACAGGGGGCATGGGGCAACTGAAGCTTTCTTT. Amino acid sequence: CASSRTPPSNRGHGATEAFF.

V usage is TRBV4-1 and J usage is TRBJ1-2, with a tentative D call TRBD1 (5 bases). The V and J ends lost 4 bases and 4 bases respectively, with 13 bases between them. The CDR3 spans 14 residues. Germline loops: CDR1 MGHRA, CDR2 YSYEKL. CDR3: CASSPPGDPYGYTF. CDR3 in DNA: TGCGCCAGCAGCCCCCCGGGGGACCCCTATGGCTACACCTTC.

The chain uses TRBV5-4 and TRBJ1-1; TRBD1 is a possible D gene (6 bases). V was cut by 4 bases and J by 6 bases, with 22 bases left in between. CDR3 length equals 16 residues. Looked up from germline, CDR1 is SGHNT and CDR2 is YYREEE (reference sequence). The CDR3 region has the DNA TGTGCCAGCAGCAGGTTACAGGGTTCGATGGTCGCTGAAGCTTTCTTT. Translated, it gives CASSRLQGSMVAEAFF.

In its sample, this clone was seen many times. The CDR3 protein is CASSWGPGTAQETQYF. In nucleotides, the CDR3 is TGTGCCAGCAGTTGGGGCCCAGGGACAGCGCAAGAGACCCAGTACTTC. The gene calls are TRBV6-2 or TRBV6-3 and TRBJ2-5; 7 bases align to TRBD1. J lost 2 bases, V lost 4 bases, and 10 bases had no gene match. In germline, CDR1 is MNHEY, CDR2 SVGEGT. The length of the CDR3 is 16 residues.

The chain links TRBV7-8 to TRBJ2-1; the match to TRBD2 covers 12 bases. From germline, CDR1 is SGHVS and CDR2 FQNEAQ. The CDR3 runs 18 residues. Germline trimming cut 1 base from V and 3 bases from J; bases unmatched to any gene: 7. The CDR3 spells CASSLGSPLAGGYNEQFF. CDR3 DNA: TGTGCCAGCAGCTTAGGGTCCCCACTAGCGGGGGGCTACAATGAGCAGTTCTTC.

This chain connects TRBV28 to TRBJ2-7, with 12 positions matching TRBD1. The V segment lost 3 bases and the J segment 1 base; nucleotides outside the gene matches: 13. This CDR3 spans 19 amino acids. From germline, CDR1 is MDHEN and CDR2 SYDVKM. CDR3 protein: CASSLGLGQGALWSYEQYF. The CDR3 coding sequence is TGTGCCAGCAGTTTGGGGCTGGGACAGGGGGCACTCTGGTCCTACGAGCAGTACTTC.

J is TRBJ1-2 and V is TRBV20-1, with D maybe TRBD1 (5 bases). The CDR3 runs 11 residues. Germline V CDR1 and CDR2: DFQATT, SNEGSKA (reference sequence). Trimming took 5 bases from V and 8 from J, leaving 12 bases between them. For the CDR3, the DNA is TGCAGTGCTGGTAGACAGAGCGGCTACACCTTC. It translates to CSAGRQSGYTF.

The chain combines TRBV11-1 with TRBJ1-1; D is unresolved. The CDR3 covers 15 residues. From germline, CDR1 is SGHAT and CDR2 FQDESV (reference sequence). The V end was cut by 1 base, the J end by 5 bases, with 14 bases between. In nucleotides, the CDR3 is TGTGCCAGCAGCTTAGGTCTCGGGATGGAGACTGAAGCTTTCTTT. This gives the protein CASSLGLGMETEAFF.

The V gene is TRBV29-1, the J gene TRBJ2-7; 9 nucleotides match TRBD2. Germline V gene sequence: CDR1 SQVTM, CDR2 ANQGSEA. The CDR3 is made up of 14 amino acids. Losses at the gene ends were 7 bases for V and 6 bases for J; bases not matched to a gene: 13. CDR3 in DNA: TGCAGCGCCGCGGAGGCGGTAGCGGGAGTCGAGCAGTACTTC. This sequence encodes CSAAEAVAGVEQYF.

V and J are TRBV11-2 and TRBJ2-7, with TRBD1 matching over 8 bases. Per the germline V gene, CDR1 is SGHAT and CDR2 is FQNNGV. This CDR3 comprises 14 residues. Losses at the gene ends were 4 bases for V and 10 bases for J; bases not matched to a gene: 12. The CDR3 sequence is CASSSPRDRRFQYF. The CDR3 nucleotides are TGTGCCAGCAGCTCCCCCCGGGACAGGCGTTTCCAGTACTTC. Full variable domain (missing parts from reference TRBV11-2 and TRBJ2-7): EAGVAQSPRYKIIEKRQSVAFWCNPISGHATLYWYQQILGQGPKLLIQFQNNGVVDDSQLPKDRFSAERLKGVDSTLKIQPAKLEDSAVYLCASSSPRDRRFQYFGPGTRLTVT.